The 4 T cell receptor beta chains below were found in one sample sequenced in a study of beta chain features in type 1 diabetes. The study's findings and limits: TCRB CDR3s from Type 1 diabetes patients were moderately but significantly shorter in all four CD4+ subsets.

Every isolated RNA sample was fully reverse transcribed, so sequencing captured expressed TCRB transcripts. Libraries were prepared by immunoSEQ multiplex PCR; TCRdb keeps only in-frame clonotypes and omits some of them. The sample holds some 45,000 clones, roughly 68% seen once. Their antigen targets remain unknown. Input material: Tregs from blood. These receptors were obtained from a woman aged 18-29 years with type 1 diabetes.

The sample holds a few counts of this clone. This chain uses TRBV7-2 with TRBJ2-7, with D tentatively TRBD2 (5 bases). The V gene's germline CDR1 is SGHTA and CDR2 FQGNSA. V was cut by 3 bases and J by 2 bases, with 5 bases left in between. The CDR3 has 12 residues. The CDR3 loop is CASSFGTYEQYF. The CDR3 coding sequence is TGTGCCAGCAGCTTCGGGACCTACGAGCAGTACTTC. The full variable domain, with the rest looked up from reference TRBV7-2 and TRBJ2-7, is GAGVSQSPSNKVTEKGKDVELRCDPISGHTALYWYRQSLGQGLEFLIYFQGNSAPDKSGLPSDRFSAERTGGSVSTLTIQRTQQEDSAVYLCASSFGTYEQYFGPGTRLTVT.

The J gene is TRBJ2-5, the V gene TRBV28, with D perhaps matching TRBD2 (5 bases). The J call is uncertain, as TRBJ2-7 better fits the DNA end. In germline, CDR1 is MDHEN, CDR2 SYDVKM. This CDR3 has 12 residues. The chain's CDR3 is CASVDYKYEQYF. The CDR3 DNA reads TGTGCCAGCGTTGACTACAAATACGAGCAGTACTTC.

The rearrangement uses TRBV6-5 and TRBJ2-7; 10 nucleotides match TRBD1. Losses at the gene ends were 6 bases for V and 5 bases for J; bases not matched to a gene: 4. CDR1 and CDR2 (germline): MNHEY, SVGAGI. CDR3 length equals 13 residues. The CDR3 region is CASSRQGAHEQYF. For the CDR3, the DNA is TGTGCCAGCAGCCGACAGGGGGCCCACGAGCAGTACTTC.

CDR3: CAVGGGGTYEQYF. The CDR3 DNA sequence: TGTGCCGTCGGTGGCGGAGGGACTTACGAGCAGTACTTC. J is TRBJ2-7 and V is TRBV7-7, with TRBD2 as a possible D gene (6 bases). The CDR3 is 13 residues long. The germline V and J ends were trimmed by 11 bases and 4 bases, with 18 bases remaining between them. The germline V gene encodes CDR1 SSHAT and CDR2 FNYEAQ (reference sequence).